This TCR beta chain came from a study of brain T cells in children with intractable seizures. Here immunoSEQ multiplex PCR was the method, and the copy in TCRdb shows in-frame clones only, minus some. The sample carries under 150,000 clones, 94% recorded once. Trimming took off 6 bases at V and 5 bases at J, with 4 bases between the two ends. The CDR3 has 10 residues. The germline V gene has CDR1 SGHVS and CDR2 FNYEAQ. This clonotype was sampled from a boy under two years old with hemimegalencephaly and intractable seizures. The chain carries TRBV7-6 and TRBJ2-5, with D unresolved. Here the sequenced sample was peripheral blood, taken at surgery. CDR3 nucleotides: TGTGCCAGCAGGGGGGAGACCCAGTACTTC. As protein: CASRGETQYF.